This entry describes one TCR beta chain. The antigen is not known. The sample belongs to a study of blood T cells in healthy people across ages. Whole-study findings and limits: Bulk PBMC profiling left naive and antigen-experienced comparisons inconclusive.

The germline gives CDR1 SGHVS, CDR2 FQNEAQ. V dropped 4 bases and J dropped 2; count of bases not matched to a gene: 5. The CDR3 has 16 residues. A second PCR, run for about 7 to 11 cycles, used a sample-barcoded 5' primer plus a J-beta primer mix. TCRdb processed the 5' RACE reads anew with MiXCR; each CDR3 protein has one entry. The table lists about 590,000 distinct CDR3 sequences, roughly 30% of them singletons. Every donor provided around 9.5 milliliters of peripheral blood. The sample was blood. The V call is TRBV7-8, the J call TRBJ2-1; 10 positions agree with TRBD2. The source is a woman of 80 years or more in good health. Here the CDR3 reads CASSSSGGSTYNEQFF. Here the CDR3 DNA reads TGTGCCAGCAGCTCTAGCGGGGGAAGCACCTACAATGAGCAGTTCTTC.